The 7 T cell receptor beta chains given below trace back to one sample, sequenced in a study of cytomegalovirus exposure and HLA in healthy donors. The primer mix had 60 Vbeta and 13 Jbeta primers. The data were produced by immunoSEQ multiplex PCR, yet TCRdb's version contains in-frame clones alone and is incomplete. This table has about 180,000 clones, 85% appearing once. The material sequenced was PBMCs. These receptors originate from a boy younger than 10 in good health and CMV-seronegative.

The genes are TRBV30 and TRBJ1-2, with 10 bases identical to TRBD1. The germline V gene encodes CDR1 GTSNPN and CDR2 SVGIG (reference sequence). The CDR3 covers 16 residues. The V gene end was trimmed by 2 bases and the J gene end by 3 bases; junction bases not matched to a gene: 9. Here the CDR3 DNA reads TGTGCCTGGAGTTCAGGGACAGGGGTGTACGACTATGGCTACACCTTC. Translation gives CAWSSGTGVYDYGYTF.

This clone has more than one count but fewer than ten. The chain joins TRBV2 to TRBJ1-1; D is uncertain. This CDR3 region has 14 residues. Trimming took off 6 bases at V and 3 bases at J, with 14 bases between the two ends. The germline gives CDR1 SNHLY, CDR2 FYNNEI. The CDR3 DNA follows: TGTGCCAGCAGCTGGAGAGGGTCGCACACTGAAGCTTTCTTT. Protein: CASSWRGSHTEAFF.

The J gene is TRBJ2-7, the V gene TRBV19; D is ambiguous. V was cut by 5 bases and J by 0 bases, with 17 bases left in between. Per the germline V gene, CDR1 is LNHDA and CDR2 is SQIVND (reference sequence). The CDR3 length is 16 residues. Here the CDR3 reads CASSDTTQSNSYEQYF. CDR3 bases: TGTGCCAGTAGTGACACGACACAGTCCAACTCCTACGAGCAGTACTTC.

The chain has TRBV27 and TRBJ2-7; 12 bases are a match to TRBD1. The junction had 12 bases not matched to a gene; V was cut back by 5 bases and J by 7 bases. Germline assignment: CDR1 MNHEY and CDR2 SMNVEV (reference sequence). The CDR3 is 16 amino acids. CDR3 sequence reads: CASSKPPGQGAREQYF. The CDR3 coding sequence is TGTGCCAGCAGTAAGCCTCCGGGACAGGGGGCGCGTGAGCAGTACTTC.

The chain employs TRBV5-4 and TRBJ1-3; no firm D call. V gave up 2 bases and J gave up 2 bases, with 8 bases separating them. The germline gives CDR1 SGHNT, CDR2 YYREEE (reference sequence). The CDR3 extends over 14 amino acids. The chain's CDR3 is CASSFLEAGNTIYF. The CDR3 bases are TGTGCCAGCAGCTTCCTTGAGGCTGGAAACACCATATATTTT.

The chain carries TRBV28 and TRBJ2-1; 10 bases align to TRBD1. CDR1 and CDR2 from the germline V gene are MDHEN and SYDVKM. Trimming removed 7 bases from V and 16 bases from J; junction bases left unmatched: 4. The CDR3 consists of 10 residues. The CDR3 loop reads CASTGTGVFF. CDR3 nucleotides: TGTGCCAGCACAGGGACAGGGGTATTCTTC.

This clone came up a few times. V is TRBV7-2 and J is TRBJ2-5; D might be TRBD2 (5 bases). Germline CDR1 is SGHTA and CDR2 is FQGNSA. V was trimmed by 2 bases and J by 3 bases, leaving 13 bases between them. This CDR3 spans 15 amino acids. This chain's CDR3 is CASSLLADYKETQYF. CDR3 DNA sequence: TGTGCCAGCAGCTTACTAGCAGATTATAAAGAGACCCAGTACTTC.